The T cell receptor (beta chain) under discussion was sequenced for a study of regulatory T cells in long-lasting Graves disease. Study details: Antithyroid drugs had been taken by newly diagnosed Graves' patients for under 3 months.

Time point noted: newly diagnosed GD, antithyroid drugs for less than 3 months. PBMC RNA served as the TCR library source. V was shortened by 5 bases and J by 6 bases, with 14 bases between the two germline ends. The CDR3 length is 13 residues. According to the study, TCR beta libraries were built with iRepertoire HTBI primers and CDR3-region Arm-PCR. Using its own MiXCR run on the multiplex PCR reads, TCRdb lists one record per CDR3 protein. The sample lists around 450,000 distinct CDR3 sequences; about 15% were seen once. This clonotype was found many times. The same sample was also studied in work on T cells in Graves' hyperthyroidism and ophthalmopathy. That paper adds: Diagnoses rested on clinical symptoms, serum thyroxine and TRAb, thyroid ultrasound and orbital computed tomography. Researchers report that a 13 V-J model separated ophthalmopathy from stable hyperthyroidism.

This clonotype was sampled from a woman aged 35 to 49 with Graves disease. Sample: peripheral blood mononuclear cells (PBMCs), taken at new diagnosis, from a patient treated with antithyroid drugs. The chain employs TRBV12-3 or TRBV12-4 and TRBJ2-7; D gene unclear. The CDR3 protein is CASSIDWAPEQYF. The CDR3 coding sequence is TGTGCCAGCAGTATAGACTGGGCCCCCGAGCAGTACTTC.